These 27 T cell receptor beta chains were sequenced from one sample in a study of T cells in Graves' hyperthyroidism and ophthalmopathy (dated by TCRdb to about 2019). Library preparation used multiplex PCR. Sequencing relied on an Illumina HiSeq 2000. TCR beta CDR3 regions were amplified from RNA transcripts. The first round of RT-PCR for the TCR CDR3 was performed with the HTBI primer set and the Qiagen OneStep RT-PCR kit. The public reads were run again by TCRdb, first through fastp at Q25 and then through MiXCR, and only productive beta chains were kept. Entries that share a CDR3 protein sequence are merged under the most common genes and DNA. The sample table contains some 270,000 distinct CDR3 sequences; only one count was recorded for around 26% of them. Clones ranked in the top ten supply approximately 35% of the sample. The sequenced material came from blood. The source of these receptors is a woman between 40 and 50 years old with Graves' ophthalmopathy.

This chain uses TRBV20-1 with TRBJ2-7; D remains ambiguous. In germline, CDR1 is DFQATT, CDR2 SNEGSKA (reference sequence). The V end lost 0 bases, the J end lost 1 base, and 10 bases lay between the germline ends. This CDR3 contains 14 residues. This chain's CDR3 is CSARDSAVSYEQYF. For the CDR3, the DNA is TGCAGTGCTAGAGATTCGGCCGTTTCCTACGAGCAGTACTTC.

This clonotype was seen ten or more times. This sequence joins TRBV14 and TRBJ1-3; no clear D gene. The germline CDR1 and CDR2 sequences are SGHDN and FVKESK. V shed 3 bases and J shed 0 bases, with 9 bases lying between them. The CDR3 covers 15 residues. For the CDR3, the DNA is TGTGCCAGCAGCCAGCGGTGGAGCTCTGGAAACACCATATATTTT. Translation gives CASSQRWSSGNTIYF. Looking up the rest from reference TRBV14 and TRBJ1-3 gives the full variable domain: EAGVTQFPSHSVIEKGQTVTLRCDPISGHDNLYWYRRVMGKEIKFLLHFVKESKQDESGMPNNRFLAERTGGTYSTLKVQPAELEDSGVYFCASSQRWSSGNTIYFGEGSWLTVV.

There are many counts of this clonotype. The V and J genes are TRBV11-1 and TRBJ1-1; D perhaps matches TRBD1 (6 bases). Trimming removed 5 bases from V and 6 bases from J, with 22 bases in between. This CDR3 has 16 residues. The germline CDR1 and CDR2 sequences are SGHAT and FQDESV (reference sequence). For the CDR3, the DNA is TGTGCCAGCAGCCGCTGGCTCGGGACACGGCAATCTGAAGCTTTCTTT. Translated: CASSRWLGTRQSEAFF.

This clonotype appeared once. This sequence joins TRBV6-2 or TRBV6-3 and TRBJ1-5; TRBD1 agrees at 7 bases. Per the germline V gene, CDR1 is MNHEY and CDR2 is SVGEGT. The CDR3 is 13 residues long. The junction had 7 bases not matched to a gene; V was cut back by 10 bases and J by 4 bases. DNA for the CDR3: TGTGCCACCCGGGACAGAAAAAATCAGCCCCAGCATTTT. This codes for CATRDRKNQPQHF.

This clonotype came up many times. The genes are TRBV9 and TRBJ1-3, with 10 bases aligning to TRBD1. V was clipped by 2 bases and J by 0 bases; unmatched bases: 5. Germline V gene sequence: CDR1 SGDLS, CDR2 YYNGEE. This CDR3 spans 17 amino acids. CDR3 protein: CASSVTRTGGSGNTIYF. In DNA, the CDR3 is TGTGCCAGCAGCGTCACTCGGACAGGGGGCTCTGGAAACACCATATATTTT.

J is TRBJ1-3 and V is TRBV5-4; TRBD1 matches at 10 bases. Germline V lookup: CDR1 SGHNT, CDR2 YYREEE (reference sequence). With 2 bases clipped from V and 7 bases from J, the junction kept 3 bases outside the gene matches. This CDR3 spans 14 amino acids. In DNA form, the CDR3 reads TGTGCCAGCAGCTTAGGGACAGGGGAGAACACCATATATTTT. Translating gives CASSLGTGENTIYF. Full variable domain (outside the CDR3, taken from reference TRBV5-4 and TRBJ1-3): ETGVTQSPTHLIKTRGQQVTLRCSSQSGHNTVSWYQQALGQGPQFIFQYYREEENGRGNFPPRFSGLQFPNYSSELNVNALELDDSALYLCASSLGTGENTIYFGEGSWLTVV.

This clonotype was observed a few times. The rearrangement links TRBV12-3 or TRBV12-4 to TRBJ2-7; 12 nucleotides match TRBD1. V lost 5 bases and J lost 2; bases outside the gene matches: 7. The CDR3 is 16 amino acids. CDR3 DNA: TGTGCCAGCAGTCTACCGGGACAGGGGGCGACCTACGAGCAGTACTTC. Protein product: CASSLPGQGATYEQYF.

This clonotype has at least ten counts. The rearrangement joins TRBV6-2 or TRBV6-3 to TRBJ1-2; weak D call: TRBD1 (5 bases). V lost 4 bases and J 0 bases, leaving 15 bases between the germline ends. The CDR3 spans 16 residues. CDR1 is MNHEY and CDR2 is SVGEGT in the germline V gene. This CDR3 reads CASSSLRELANYGYTF. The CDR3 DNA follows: TGTGCCAGCAGTTCGCTCAGGGAATTAGCTAACTATGGCTACACCTTC.

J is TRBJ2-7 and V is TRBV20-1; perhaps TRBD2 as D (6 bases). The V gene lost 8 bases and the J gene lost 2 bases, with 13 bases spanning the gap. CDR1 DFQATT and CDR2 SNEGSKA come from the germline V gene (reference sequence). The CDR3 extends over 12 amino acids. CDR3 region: CSSGPGAYEQYF. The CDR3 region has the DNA TGCAGTTCCGGTCCGGGGGCCTACGAGCAGTACTTC.

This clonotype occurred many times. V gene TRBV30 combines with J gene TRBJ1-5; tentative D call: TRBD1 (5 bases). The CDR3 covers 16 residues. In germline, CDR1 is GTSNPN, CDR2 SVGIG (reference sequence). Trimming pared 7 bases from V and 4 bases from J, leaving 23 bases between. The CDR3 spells CAFTKQGHQPNQPQHF. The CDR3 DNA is TGTGCCTTTACAAAACAAGGACACCAACCGAATCAGCCCCAGCATTTT.

CDR3: CASSYSHFDRPYGYTF. The CDR3 DNA reads as TGTGCCAGCAGTTACTCCCACTTCGACAGACCCTATGGCTACACCTTC. This chain joins TRBV6-5 and TRBJ1-2; D possibly corresponds to TRBD1 (5 bases). The CDR3 spans 16 residues. Trimming stripped 0 bases from V and 4 bases from J, with 15 bases between. In germline, CDR1 is MNHEY, CDR2 SVGAGI.

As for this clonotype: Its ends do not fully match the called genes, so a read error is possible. CDR3 nucleotides: TGTGTCAGCAGCGTGGGGCGGAACTCTGGAAACACCATATATTTT. This gives the protein CVSSVGRNSGNTIYF. The chain is built from TRBV6-4 and TRBJ1-3; possibly TRBD1 for D (5 bases). The CDR3 is made up of 15 amino acids. Germline CDR1 MRHNA, CDR2 SNTAGT.

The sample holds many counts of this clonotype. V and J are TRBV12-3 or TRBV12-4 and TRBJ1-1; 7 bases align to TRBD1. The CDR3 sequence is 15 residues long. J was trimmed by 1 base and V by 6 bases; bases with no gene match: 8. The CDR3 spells CASSQTGLKNTEAFF. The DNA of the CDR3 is TGTGCCAGCAGCCAGACAGGGCTTAAGAACACTGAAGCTTTCTTT.

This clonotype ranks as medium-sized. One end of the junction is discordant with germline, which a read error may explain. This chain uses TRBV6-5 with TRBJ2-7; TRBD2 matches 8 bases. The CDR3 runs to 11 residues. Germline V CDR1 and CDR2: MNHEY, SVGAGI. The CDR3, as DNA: TGTGCCAGCACCGATAGCGGGACACGCCACTTC. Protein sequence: CASTDSGTRHF.

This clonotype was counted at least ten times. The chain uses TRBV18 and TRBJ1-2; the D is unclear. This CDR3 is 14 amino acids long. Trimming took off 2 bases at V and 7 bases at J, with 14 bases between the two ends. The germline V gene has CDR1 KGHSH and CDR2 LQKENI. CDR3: CASSPKGGVFGYTF. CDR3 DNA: TGTGCCAGCTCACCAAAGGGTGGGGTATTTGGCTACACCTTC.

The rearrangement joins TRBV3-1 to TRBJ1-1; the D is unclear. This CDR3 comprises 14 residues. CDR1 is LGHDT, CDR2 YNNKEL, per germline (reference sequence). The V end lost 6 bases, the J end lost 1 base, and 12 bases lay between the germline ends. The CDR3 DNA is TGTGCCAGCAGTACCAGACTGTCGAACACTGAAGCTTTCTTT. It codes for CASSTRLSNTEAFF.

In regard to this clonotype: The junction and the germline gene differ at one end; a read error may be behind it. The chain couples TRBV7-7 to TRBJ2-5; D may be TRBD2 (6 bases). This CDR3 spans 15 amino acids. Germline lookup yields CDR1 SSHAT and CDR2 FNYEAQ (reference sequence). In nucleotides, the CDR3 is TGTGCTAGCAGCTTAGGAGCGGAGGGTGTGGAGACCCAGTACTTC. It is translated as CASSLGAEGVETQYF.

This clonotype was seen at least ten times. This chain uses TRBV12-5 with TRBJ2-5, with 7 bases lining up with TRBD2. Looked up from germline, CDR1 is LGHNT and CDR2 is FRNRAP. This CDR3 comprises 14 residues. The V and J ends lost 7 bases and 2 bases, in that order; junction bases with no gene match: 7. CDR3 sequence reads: CASAPGSGQETQYF. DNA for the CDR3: TGTGCTAGTGCCCCGGGTAGCGGGCAAGAGACCCAGTACTTC.

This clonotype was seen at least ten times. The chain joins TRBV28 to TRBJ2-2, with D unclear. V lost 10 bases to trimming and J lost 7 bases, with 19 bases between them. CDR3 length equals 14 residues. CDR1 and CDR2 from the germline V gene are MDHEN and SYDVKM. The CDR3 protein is CAIQSTPIGGELFF. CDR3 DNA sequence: TGTGCCATCCAATCGACGCCCATCGGCGGGGAGCTGTTTTTT. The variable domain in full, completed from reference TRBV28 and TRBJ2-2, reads DVKVTQSSRYLVKRTGEKVFLECVQDMDHENMFWYRQDPGLGLRLIYFSYDVKMKEKGDIPEGYSVSREKKERFSLILESASTNQTSMYLCAIQSTPIGGELFFGEGSRLTVL.

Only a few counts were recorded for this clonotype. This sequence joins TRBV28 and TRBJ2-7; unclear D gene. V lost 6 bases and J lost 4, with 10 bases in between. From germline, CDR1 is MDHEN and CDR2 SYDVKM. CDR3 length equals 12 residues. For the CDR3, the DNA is TGTGCCAGCAGCTATTTTGGGTACGAGCAGTACTTC. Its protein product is CASSYFGYEQYF.

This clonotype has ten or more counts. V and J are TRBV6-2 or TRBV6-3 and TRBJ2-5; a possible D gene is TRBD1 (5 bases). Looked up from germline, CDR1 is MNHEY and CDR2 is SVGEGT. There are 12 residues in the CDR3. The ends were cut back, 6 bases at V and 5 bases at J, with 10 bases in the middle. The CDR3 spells CASSPGAETQYF. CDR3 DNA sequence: TGTGCCAGCAGCCCTGGGGCGGAGACCCAGTACTTC.

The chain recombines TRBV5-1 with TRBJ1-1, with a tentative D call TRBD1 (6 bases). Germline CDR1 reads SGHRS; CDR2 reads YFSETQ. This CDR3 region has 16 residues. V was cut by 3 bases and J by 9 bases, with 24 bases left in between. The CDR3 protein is CASSSSARDTHHKAFF. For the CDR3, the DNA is TGCGCCAGCAGCTCTTCCGCCCGGGACACTCATCATAAAGCTTTCTTT.

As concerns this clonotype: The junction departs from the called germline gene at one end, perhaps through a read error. The CDR3 loop is CASSPRGETHYF. Here the CDR3 DNA reads TGTGCCAGCTCCCCAAGAGGAGAGACCCATTACTTC. The V gene is TRBV18, the J gene TRBJ2-5; D unresolved. The CDR3 spans 12 residues. The germline V gene encodes CDR1 KGHSH and CDR2 LQKENI. Combining the CDR3 with reference TRBV18 and TRBJ2-5 gives the whole variable domain NAGVMQNPRHLVRRRGQEARLRCSPMKGHSHVYWYRQLPEEGLKFMVYLQKENIIDESGMPKERFSAEFPKEGPSILRIQQVVRGDSAAYFCASSPRGETHYFGPGTRLLVL.

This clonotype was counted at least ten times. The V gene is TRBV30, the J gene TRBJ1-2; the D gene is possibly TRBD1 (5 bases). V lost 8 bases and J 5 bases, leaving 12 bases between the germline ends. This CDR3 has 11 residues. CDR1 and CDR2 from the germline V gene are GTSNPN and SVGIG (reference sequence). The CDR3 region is CAAARVYGYTF. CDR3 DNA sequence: TGTGCCGCAGCCAGGGTTTATGGCTACACCTTC.

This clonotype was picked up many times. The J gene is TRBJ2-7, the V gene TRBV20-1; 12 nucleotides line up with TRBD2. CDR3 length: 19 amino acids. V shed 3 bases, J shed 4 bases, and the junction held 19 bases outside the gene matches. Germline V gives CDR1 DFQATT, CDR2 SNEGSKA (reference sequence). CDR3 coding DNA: TGCAGTGCTAGTCCGTCGACTAGCGGGAGTGGGGGAAAATTTTACGAGCAGTACTTC. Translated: CSASPSTSGSGGKFYEQYF.

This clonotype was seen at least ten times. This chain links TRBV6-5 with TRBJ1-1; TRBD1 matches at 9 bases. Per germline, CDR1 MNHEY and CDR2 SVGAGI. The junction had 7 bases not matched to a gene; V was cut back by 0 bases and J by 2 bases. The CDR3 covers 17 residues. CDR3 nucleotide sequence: TGTGCCAGCAGTTACTCGATCCCGGGACAGGGCAACACTGAAGCTTTCTTT. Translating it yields CASSYSIPGQGNTEAFF.

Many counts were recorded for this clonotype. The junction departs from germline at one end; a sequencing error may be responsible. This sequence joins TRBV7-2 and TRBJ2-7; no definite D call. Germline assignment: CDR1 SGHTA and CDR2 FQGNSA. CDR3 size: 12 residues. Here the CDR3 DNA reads TGTGCCAGCAGCTTAGGTTCTACCGAGCAGCACTTC. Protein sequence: CASSLGSTEQHF. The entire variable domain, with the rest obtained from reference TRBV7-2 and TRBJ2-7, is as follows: GAGVSQSPSNKVTEKGKDVELRCDPISGHTALYWYRQSLGQGLEFLIYFQGNSAPDKSGLPSDRFSAERTGGSVSTLTIQRTQQEDSAVYLCASSLGSTEQHFGPGTRLTVT.